What follows are 23 T cell receptor beta chains derived from one specimen sequenced in a study of cytomegalovirus exposure and HLA in healthy donors. Use of 60 Vbeta and 13 Jbeta primers characterized the PCR. The assay was immunoSEQ multiplex PCR, and TCRdb's table has in-frame clones only and misses some. The specimen's table records some 96,000 clones. Sequenced: PBMCs. All receptors derive from a young woman in good health and CMV-seronegative.

As for this clone: A junction end diverges from the germline sequence, so it may reflect a read error. This chain connects TRBV14 to TRBJ1-1; D is perhaps TRBD1 (5 bases). This CDR3 has 16 residues. The germline V gene has CDR1 SGHDN and CDR2 FVKESK. The CDR3 sequence is CASSWGGTIMNAEAFF. The CDR3 coding sequence is TGTGCCAGCAGTTGGGGAGGGACTATCATGAACGCTGAAGCTTTCTTT.

Turning to this clone: Additional DNA sequences in this sample encode the identical CDR3. The gene calls are TRBV5-4 and TRBJ1-1; 9 nucleotides line up with TRBD1. The CDR3 runs 16 residues. V gave up 3 bases and J gave up 4 bases; unmatched junction bases: 10. CDR1 and CDR2 (germline): SGHNT, YYREEE (reference sequence). Here the CDR3 reads CASSYLTGGSFTEAFF. The CDR3 bases are TGTGCCAGCAGCTACCTGACAGGGGGGTCTTTCACTGAAGCTTTCTTT.

The chain carries TRBV27 and TRBJ1-2; TRBD1 might be the D (5 bases). Trimming left V 2 bases short and J 6 bases short, with 13 bases between. Per germline, CDR1 MNHEY and CDR2 SMNVEV (reference sequence). This CDR3 has 14 amino acids. The CDR3 spells CASSLVGEEDGYTF. In DNA, the CDR3 is TGTGCCAGCAGTTTAGTGGGGGAGGAAGATGGCTACACCTTC.

The chain links TRBV19 to TRBJ2-1; 8 nucleotides align to TRBD2. The CDR3 contains 14 residues. Germline-derived CDR1 and CDR2 are LNHDA and SQIVND (reference sequence). V was clipped by 5 bases and J by 4 bases; unmatched bases: 4. DNA for the CDR3: TGTGCCAGTAGTCAACGGGGGGGTTACAATGAGCAGTTCTTC. It codes for CASSQRGGYNEQFF.

The rearrangement uses TRBV7-3 and TRBJ2-2; 9 nucleotides match TRBD2. In germline, CDR1 is SGHTA, CDR2 FQGTGA. Losses at the gene ends were 3 bases for V and 2 bases for J; bases not matched to a gene: 7. The CDR3 length is 17 residues. CDR3 amino acids: CASSFAGTSRNTGELFF. The DNA of the CDR3 is TGTGCCAGCAGCTTCGCGGGGACTAGCCGTAACACCGGGGAGCTGTTTTTT.

This chain uses TRBV7-2 with TRBJ2-2, with unresolved D. The CDR3 totals 15 residues. V lost 2 bases, J lost 1 base, and 8 bases lay in between. CDR1 is SGHTA and CDR2 is FQGNSA in the germline V gene. CDR3 bases: TGTGCCAGCAGCTTACGGTCCGGGAACACCGGGGAGCTGTTTTTT. Its protein product is CASSLRSGNTGELFF. The full variable domain, its missing parts supplied by reference TRBV7-2 and TRBJ2-2, is GAGVSQSPSNKVTEKGKDVELRCDPISGHTALYWYRQSLGQGLEFLIYFQGNSAPDKSGLPSDRFSAERTGGSVSTLTIQRTQQEDSAVYLCASSLRSGNTGELFFGEGSRLTVL.

The chain has TRBV19 and TRBJ2-7; possibly TRBD1 for D (6 bases). The CDR3 has 12 amino acids. Per the germline V gene, CDR1 is LNHDA and CDR2 is SQIVND (reference sequence). V lost 6 bases and J 4 bases, leaving 10 bases between the germline ends. The CDR3: CASSPQGYEQYF. DNA of the CDR3: TGTGCCAGTAGCCCACAGGGTTACGAGCAGTACTTC.

This chain joins TRBV5-1 and TRBJ2-3, with 11 bases that match TRBD2. Germline V gene lookup returns CDR1 SGHRS and CDR2 YFSETQ. There are 16 residues in the CDR3. V dropped 3 bases and J dropped 0; count of bases not matched to a gene: 3. CDR3 sequence (DNA): TGCGCCAGCAGCTCGGGACTAGCGGCTAGCACAGATACGCAGTATTTT. Protein sequence: CASSSGLAASTDTQYF.

The CDR3 DNA reads TGTGCCAGCAAGGCGGAAACCCAAGAGACCCAGTACTTC. This codes for CASKAETQETQYF. The V call is TRBV9, the J call TRBJ2-5; D gene unclear. In germline, CDR1 is SGDLS, CDR2 YYNGEE. V was cut by 6 bases and J by 1 base, with 10 bases left in between. This CDR3 region has 13 residues.

The V call is TRBV18, the J call TRBJ2-3; TRBD2 agrees at 7 bases. The V and J ends lost 0 bases and 1 base, in that order; junction bases with no gene match: 7. CDR1 is KGHSH and CDR2 is LQKENI in the germline V gene. The CDR3 covers 17 residues. The CDR3 loop reads CASSPPGRGGGTDTQYF. Written as DNA, the CDR3 is TGTGCCAGCTCACCACCGGGACGGGGAGGGGGCACAGATACGCAGTATTTT.

The chain carries TRBV6-5 and TRBJ2-3, with 13 positions matching TRBD2. CDR3 length: 16 residues. CDR1 and CDR2 from the germline V gene are MNHEY and SVGAGI. With 4 bases clipped from V and 6 bases from J, the junction kept 7 bases outside the gene matches. CDR3 nucleotide sequence: TGTGCCAGCAGTTCTCGGACTAGCGGGAGCGGGGATACGCAGTATTTT. Its protein product is CASSSRTSGSGDTQYF.

This sequence joins TRBV7-3 and TRBJ2-7; TRBD2 is a possible D gene (5 bases). The length of the CDR3 is 13 residues. CDR1 SGHTA and CDR2 FQGTGA come from the germline V gene. V was clipped by 5 bases and J by 6 bases, with 14 bases between them. Written as DNA, the CDR3 is TGTGCCAGCAGCACTTCGGGGAGCCGCGAGCAGTACTTC. Amino acid sequence: CASSTSGSREQYF.

The chain is built from TRBV5-1 and TRBJ2-5; 7 nucleotides line up with TRBD2. J was trimmed by 5 bases and V by 0 bases; bases with no gene match: 4. Germline values: CDR1 SGHRS, CDR2 YFSETQ. The CDR3 contains 14 residues. CDR3 coding DNA: TGCGCCAGCAGCTTGGTGGCGGGAGCCGAGACCCAGTACTTC. It translates to CASSLVAGAETQYF.

The chain couples TRBV7-3 to TRBJ2-2, with D possibly being TRBD1 (6 bases). The CDR3 extends over 16 amino acids. Germline CDR1 reads SGHTA; CDR2 reads FQGTGA. Trimming pared 5 bases from V and 6 bases from J, leaving 19 bases between. Here the CDR3 DNA reads TGTGCCAGCAGCGTACGGGGAAACAGGGTCGCCGGGGAGCTGTTTTTT. Translation: CASSVRGNRVAGELFF.

V usage is TRBV5-6 and J usage is TRBJ2-5, with a weak D call TRBD1 (6 bases). V was trimmed by 4 bases and J by 5 bases, leaving 15 bases between them. The CDR3 has 14 residues. CDR1 is SGHDT and CDR2 is YYEEEE in the germline V gene. For the CDR3, the DNA is TGTGCCAGCAGCCGAACAGGGACCCTTGAGACCCAGTACTTC. Its translation is CASSRTGTLETQYF.

The chain couples TRBV6-5 to TRBJ1-1; no definite D call. The CDR3 extends over 15 amino acids. The V and J ends lost 4 bases and 0 bases respectively, with 12 bases between them. The germline gives CDR1 MNHEY, CDR2 SVGAGI. Written as DNA, the CDR3 is TGTGCCAGCAGTTCCCTCCCCTATATGAACACTGAAGCTTTCTTT. Residues: CASSSLPYMNTEAFF.

This chain links TRBV19 with TRBJ2-5; 8 bases align to TRBD2. CDR3 length: 14 amino acids. V shed 5 bases, J shed 4 bases, and the junction held 6 bases outside the gene matches. Germline V gene sequence: CDR1 LNHDA, CDR2 SQIVND (reference sequence). CDR3 nucleotide sequence: TGTGCCAGTAGTCTCGGGACTAGTCCAGAGACCCAGTACTTC. Its translation is CASSLGTSPETQYF.

V gene TRBV28 combines with J gene TRBJ1-2; tentatively, D is TRBD1 (6 bases). The CDR3 sequence is 17 residues long. The germline V gene encodes CDR1 MDHEN and CDR2 SYDVKM. Trimming took 7 bases from V and 1 from J, leaving 22 bases between them. CDR3 nucleotide sequence: TGTGCCAGCACCTCATCACTCACAGGGATAGATAACTATGGCTACACCTTC. As protein: CASTSSLTGIDNYGYTF.

V is TRBV27 and J is TRBJ2-1, with 8 bases fitting TRBD2. CDR1 and CDR2 from the germline V gene are MNHEY and SMNVEV (reference sequence). The CDR3 has 14 residues. Trimming cost V 0 bases and J 9 bases; bases outside gene matches: 4. In DNA form, the CDR3 reads TGTGCCAGCAGTTTATCCGGGGGGGCAGTTGAGCAGTTCTTC. Its translation is CASSLSGGAVEQFF.

The V and J genes are TRBV28 and TRBJ1-4; D unresolved. The CDR3 extends over 13 amino acids. V was clipped by 8 bases and J by 7 bases, with 14 bases between them. Per germline, CDR1 MDHEN and CDR2 SYDVKM. CDR3 protein: CASSPVTGEKLFF. CDR3 DNA sequence: TGTGCCAGCTCGCCCGTCACTGGTGAAAAACTGTTTTTT.

This chain uses TRBV7-2 with TRBJ2-5; 10 bases align to TRBD2. Per the germline V gene, CDR1 is SGHTA and CDR2 is FQGNSA. This CDR3 contains 15 residues. V gave up 6 bases and J gave up 2 bases; unmatched junction bases: 6. The DNA of the CDR3 is TGTGCCAGCAGTACTAGCGGGGTCTCTCAAGAGACCCAGTACTTC. This encodes CASSTSGVSQETQYF.

CDR3: CASSQASGAYEQYF. The CDR3 coding sequence is TGTGCCAGCAGCCAGGCTAGCGGAGCCTACGAGCAGTACTTC. The gene calls are TRBV4-2 and TRBJ2-7; 7 nucleotides agree with TRBD2. Germline CDR1 is LGHNA and CDR2 is YNFKEQ. V lost 3 bases to trimming and J lost 2 bases; unmatched junction nucleotides: 4. This CDR3 is 14 amino acids long.

The genes are TRBV10-3 and TRBJ1-1; TRBD1 aligns across 9 bases. Germline-derived CDR1 and CDR2 are ENHRY and SYGVKD. CDR3 length: 12 amino acids. V lost 6 bases and J lost 5; bases outside the gene matches: 1. CDR3 nucleotide sequence: TGTGCCATCAGGGGACAGGGTACTGAAGCTTTCTTT. Its protein is CAIRGQGTEAFF.